The rows below give T cell receptor beta chains drawn from one sample of a study of spatial heterogeneity in lung cancer. TCRdb reprocessed the 5' RACE reads via MiXCR and lists one record per CDR3 protein. This table has about 43,000 distinct CDR3 sequences, approximately 22% appearing once. Specimen: PBMCs, collected at follow-up. Receptor source: a female donor with early-stage non-small cell lung cancer. CDR3s include the opening cysteine and the closing phenylalanine or tryptophan. A D gene is named only where the DNA matches it firmly. The size of a clone is reported for some rows only, either as once, few or many, or as a class for expanded clones.

J	size	V	length	D	CDR3	DNA
TRBJ2-2	NA	TRBV9	15	TRBD2	CASSVTSGGPGELFF	TGTGCCAGCAGCGTGACTAGCGGGGGGCCAGGGGAGCTGTTTTTT
TRBJ2-7	NA	TRBV28	12	NA	CASSYLPYEQYF	TGTGCCAGCAGTTATCTACCCTACGAGCAGTACTTC
TRBJ1-2	many	TRBV18	12	TRBD1	CASSSGQGGYTF	TGTGCCAGCTCATCCGGACAGGGTGGCTACACCTTC
TRBJ2-3	many	TRBV6-5	14	NA	CASSWSPNTDTQYF	TGTGCCAGCAGTTGGTCCCCGAACACAGATACGCAGTATTTT
TRBJ1-4	NA	TRBV29-1	13	TRBD1	CSAYRGANEKLFF	TGCAGCGCTTACAGGGGAGCTAATGAAAAACTGTTTTTT
TRBJ2-2	NA	TRBV12-3/TRBV12-4	13	NA	CASTFRETGELFF	TGTGCCAGCACTTTCAGGGAAACCGGGGAGCTGTTTTTT
TRBJ2-3	NA	TRBV2	16	NA	CASNPDRDSPTDTQYF	TGTGCCAGCAATCCGGATCGGGACTCACCCACAGATACGCAGTATTTT
TRBJ2-3	few	TRBV7-3	14	TRBD2	CASSLQGGSDTQYF	TGTGCCAGCAGCTTACAGGGAGGGTCAGATACGCAGTATTTT
TRBJ1-5	many	TRBV3-1	15	NA	CASSQDTIKNQPQHF	TGTGCCAGCAGCCAAGATACCATTAAGAATCAGCCCCAGCATTTT
TRBJ1-1	few	TRBV20-1	16	TRBD1	CSARGLEGAAKTEAFF	TGCAGTGCTAGAGGCCTAGAGGGGGCGGCGAAGACTGAAGCTTTCTTT
TRBJ1-3	many	TRBV6-6	12	NA	CASTTAGNTIYF	TGTGCCAGCACCACCGCTGGAAACACCATATATTTT
TRBJ1-6	NA	TRBV10-3	12	NA	CAIKESLEPLHF	TGTGCCATCAAGGAAAGCTTGGAACCCCTCCACTTT
TRBJ2-7	NA	TRBV7-8	13	TRBD2	CASAPGGASEQYF	TGTGCCAGCGCCCCGGGGGGGGCGAGCGAGCAGTACTTC
TRBJ2-7	many	TRBV20-1	12	TRBD1	CSARWDSYEQYF	TGCAGTGCTAGATGGGACAGTTACGAGCAGTACTTC
TRBJ2-1	NA	TRBV7-2	15	TRBD2	CASSLAGGPQHEQFF	TGTGCCAGCAGCTTGGCGGGGGGGCCCCAGCATGAGCAGTTCTTC
TRBJ2-3	NA	TRBV6-2/TRBV6-3	20	TRBD2	CASSYSFLAGVGLSTDTQYF	TGTGCCAGCAGTTACTCCTTTTTAGCGGGAGTGGGACTAAGCACAGATACGCAGTATTTT
TRBJ2-5	many	TRBV2	13	TRBD1	CASRNSGGETQYF	TGTGCCAGCAGGAATTCAGGGGGAGAGACCCAGTACTTC
TRBJ2-5	few	TRBV3-1	14	NA	CASSTHRNQETQYF	TGTGCCAGCAGCACCCACCGGAACCAAGAGACCCAGTACTTC
TRBJ1-1	few	TRBV30	13	NA	CASKNPGLPEAFF	TGTGCCTCAAAAAATCCGGGACTCCCTGAAGCTTTCTTT
TRBJ2-4	few	TRBV5-1	13	NA	CASSLGVANIQYF	TGCGCCAGCAGCTTGGGGGTAGCTAACATTCAGTACTTC
TRBJ2-6	few	TRBV10-2	14	NA	CASSTGTGANVLTF	TGCGCCAGCAGTACAGGGACTGGGGCCAACGTCCTGACTTTC
TRBJ1-1	few	TRBV10-1	13	NA	CASSAHLNTEAFF	TGCGCCAGCAGCGCGCACCTGAACACTGAAGCTTTCTTT
TRBJ2-3	NA	TRBV14	12	TRBD2	CASRHTSGAQYF	TGTGCCAGCAGGCACACTAGCGGAGCTCAGTATTTT
TRBJ1-1	once	TRBV6-1	15	TRBD1	CASSKTGPMNTEAFF	TGTGCCAGCAGCAAGACAGGGCCCATGAACACTGAAGCTTTCTTT
TRBJ2-2	few	TRBV15	14	NA	CATQRGRYAGELFF	TGTGCCACCCAGAGGGGCCGGTACGCCGGGGAGCTGTTTTTT
TRBJ2-3	NA	TRBV7-2	13	NA	CASSLARRNTQYF	TGTGCCAGCAGCTTAGCTCGGCGGAATACGCAGTATTTT
TRBJ1-6	few	TRBV9	12	NA	CASSSYRDPLHF	TGTGCCAGCAGCTCTTACCGGGACCCCCTCCACTTT
TRBJ2-2	NA	TRBV29-1	11	NA	CSVEDLGELFF	TGCAGCGTTGAAGATCTTGGGGAGCTGTTTTTT
TRBJ2-4	few	TRBV19	14	NA	CASSIQGAKNIQYF	TGTGCCAGTAGTATACAGGGGGCCAAAAACATTCAGTACTTC
TRBJ1-2	many	TRBV12-3/TRBV12-4	9	NA	CATRNGYTF	TGTGCCACAAGAAATGGCTACACCTTC
TRBJ2-3	many	TRBV20-1	13	NA	CSATGRWTDTQYF	TGCAGTGCTACAGGGAGGTGGACAGATACGCAGTATTTT
TRBJ1-4	few	TRBV5-1	14	NA	CASNEGTVNEKLFF	TGCGCCAGCAACGAAGGGACGGTTAATGAAAAACTGTTTTTT
TRBJ2-1	many	TRBV20-1	12	NA	CSATLNPDEQFF	TGCAGTGCCACCCTGAATCCGGATGAGCAGTTCTTC
TRBJ2-5	few	TRBV20-1	15	NA	CSVISAIEIIETQYF	TGCAGTGTGATTTCAGCGATAGAGATCATAGAGACCCAGTACTTC
TRBJ2-5	NA	TRBV11-2	18	TRBD2	CASSLGRYSGGTEETQYF	TGTGCCAGCAGCTTAGGGAGGTATAGCGGGGGGACAGAAGAGACCCAGTACTTC
TRBJ2-5	NA	TRBV3-1	18	NA	CASSQRPPGLYLGETQYF	TGTGCCAGCAGCCAACGGCCACCAGGACTCTACCTGGGAGAGACCCAGTACTTC
TRBJ1-2	NA	TRBV11-1	14	NA	CASSRQAGDDGYTF	TGTGCCAGCAGCCGACAGGCTGGCGATGATGGCTACACCTTC
TRBJ1-1	NA	TRBV7-9	13	NA	CASSLQRDTEAFF	TGTGCCAGCAGCTTACAGCGGGACACTGAAGCTTTCTTT
TRBJ2-1	many	TRBV7-2	16	TRBD1	CASSERQGPSYNEQFF	TGTGCCAGCAGCGAGAGACAGGGGCCTAGTTACAATGAGCAGTTCTTC
TRBJ1-2	few	TRBV19	14	NA	CASRPPGLIYGYTF	TGTGCCAGTAGACCCCCGGGACTTATTTATGGCTACACCTTC
TRBJ1-5	NA	TRBV3-1	16	NA	CASSQGLQGGVQPQHF	TGTGCCAGCAGCCAAGGTCTCCAGGGAGGCGTTCAGCCCCAGCATTTT
TRBJ2-1	NA	TRBV19	14	TRBD2	CASSKLAGAGEQFF	TGTGCCAGTAGTAAGCTAGCGGGAGCTGGTGAGCAGTTCTTC
TRBJ2-2	many	TRBV5-1	14	NA	CASSPNPNTGELFF	TGCGCCAGCAGCCCTAATCCGAACACCGGGGAGCTGTTTTTT
TRBJ1-5	once	TRBV6-1	16	TRBD1	CASSERGQWANQPQHF	TGTGCCAGCAGTGAGAGGGGACAGTGGGCCAATCAGCCCCAGCATTTT
TRBJ1-6	NA	TRBV9	13	NA	CASSDTTNSPLHF	TGTGCCAGCAGCGACACGACGAATTCACCCCTCCACTTT
TRBJ2-1	many	TRBV5-1	15	TRBD2	CASGSTLAGVNEQFF	TGCGCCAGCGGTTCCACCTTAGCGGGGGTGAATGAGCAGTTCTTC
TRBJ2-3	NA	TRBV25-1	16	TRBD1	CASSLGQGGRTDTQYF	TGTGCCAGCAGTCTGGGACAGGGAGGGCGAACAGATACGCAGTATTTT
TRBJ2-3	many	TRBV10-3	14	TRBD1	CAISGTESTDTQYF	TGTGCCATCAGCGGGACAGAGAGCACAGATACGCAGTATTTT
TRBJ1-3	NA	TRBV9	17	NA	CASSVAGEGRGGNTIYF	TGTGCCAGCAGCGTAGCTGGAGAGGGAAGAGGTGGAAACACCATATATTTT
TRBJ2-1	NA	TRBV5-6	12	NA	CASSTDYLDEFF	TGTGCCAGCAGCACTGACTACTTAGACGAGTTCTTC
TRBJ2-2	NA	TRBV5-1	15	NA	CASSLEVQDTGELFF	TGCGCCAGCAGCTTGGAGGTTCAGGACACCGGGGAGCTGTTTTTT